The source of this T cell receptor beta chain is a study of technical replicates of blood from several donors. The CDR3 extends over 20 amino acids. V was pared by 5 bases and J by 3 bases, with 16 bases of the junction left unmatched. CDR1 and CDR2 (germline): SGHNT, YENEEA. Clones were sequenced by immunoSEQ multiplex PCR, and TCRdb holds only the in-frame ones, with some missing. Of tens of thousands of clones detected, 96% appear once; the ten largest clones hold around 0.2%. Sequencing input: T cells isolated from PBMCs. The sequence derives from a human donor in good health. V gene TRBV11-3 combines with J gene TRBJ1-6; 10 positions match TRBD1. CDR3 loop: CASSLSRQGAGGRYNSPLHF. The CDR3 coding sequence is TGTGCCAGCAGCCTCTCCCGACAGGGGGCAGGGGGCCGCTATAATTCACCCCTCCACTTT.